The next 28 T cell receptor beta chains were all read from a single sample in a study of neurological immune-mediated disorders. TCRdb re-analysed the 5' RACE reads in MiXCR, keeping a single row per CDR3 protein. Here the sample spans roughly 30,000 distinct CDR3 sequences, 6.6% being singletons. The sample comprised PBMCs. The receptor source for this set is a woman aged 45-65 years in good health.

This clonotype was seen repeatedly, ten times or more. The chain combines TRBV4-2 with TRBJ2-7, with 8 positions matching TRBD2. V trimming: 0 bases; J trimming: 3 bases; junction bases outside the gene matches: 7. The CDR3 runs to 16 residues. Germline CDR1 reads LGHNA; CDR2 reads YNFKEQ. In nucleotides, the CDR3 is TGTGCCAGCAGCCAAGAGGCGGGAGGTTTCCGCTACGAGCAGTACTTC. This gives the protein CASSQEAGGFRYEQYF.

This clonotype was seen at least ten times. The rearrangement uses TRBV7-2 and TRBJ2-1; 10 nucleotides align to TRBD2. The V and J ends lost 2 bases and 10 bases, in that order; junction bases with no gene match: 5. The germline CDR1 and CDR2 sequences are SGHTA and FQGNSA. CDR3 length: 14 residues. The CDR3 spells CASSLRSGGAEQFF. The CDR3 DNA sequence: TGTGCCAGCAGCTTACGAAGCGGGGGGGCAGAGCAGTTCTTC.

This clonotype was detected many times. CDR3 bases: TGTGCCAGCAGCTTAGCGGAGGGGAGACACACAGATACGCAGTATTTT. It is translated as CASSLAEGRHTDTQYF. The chain joins TRBV7-9 to TRBJ2-3; D possibly corresponds to TRBD2 (6 bases). The CDR3 loop spans 16 amino acids. Trimming stripped 0 bases from V and 2 bases from J, with 12 bases between. The germline V gene has CDR1 SEHNR and CDR2 FQNEAQ (reference sequence).

The sample holds many counts of this clonotype. This chain joins TRBV5-6 and TRBJ2-1, with 8 bases lining up with TRBD1. The trim removed 3 bases at V and 4 bases at J, leaving 6 bases unmatched. CDR1 is SGHDT and CDR2 is YYEEEE in the germline V gene. This CDR3 contains 15 residues. For the CDR3, the DNA is TGTGCCAGCAGCTGGAGACAGGGGCGATACAATGAGCAGTTCTTC. Translation gives CASSWRQGRYNEQFF.

J is TRBJ1-1 and V is TRBV4-3; D is unclear. The germline V gene has CDR1 LGHNA and CDR2 YSLEER. CDR3 length: 9 amino acids. The ends were cut back, 4 bases at V and 10 bases at J, with 4 bases in the middle. CDR3 in DNA: TGCGCCAGCAGCCCCGGAGCTTTCTTT. Protein sequence: CASSPGAFF.

The rearrangement links TRBV11-3 to TRBJ2-1; D possibly corresponds to TRBD2 (6 bases). Per germline, CDR1 SGHNT and CDR2 YENEEA. The CDR3 sequence is 15 residues long. Deletions cut 1 base from V and 7 bases from J, with 14 bases between. The CDR3 sequence: CASSLGMGLQNEQFF. CDR3 nucleotide sequence: TGTGCCAGCAGCTTAGGAATGGGACTCCAAAATGAGCAGTTCTTC.

This clonotype was seen many times. The rearrangement uses TRBV11-2 and TRBJ1-1, with TRBD1 matching over 10 bases. CDR1 and CDR2 from the germline V gene are SGHAT and FQNNGV. Germline trimming cut 5 bases from V and 4 bases from J; bases unmatched to any gene: 4. This CDR3 has 14 residues. CDR3: CASSPWDRGTEAFF. The CDR3 nucleotides read TGTGCCAGCAGCCCTTGGGACAGGGGCACTGAAGCTTTCTTT. Full variable domain (rest looked up from reference TRBV11-2 and TRBJ1-1): EAGVAQSPRYKIIEKRQSVAFWCNPISGHATLYWYQQILGQGPKLLIQFQNNGVVDDSQLPKDRFSAERLKGVDSTLKIQPAKLEDSAVYLCASSPWDRGTEAFFGQGTRLTVV.

This clonotype occurred many times. The V and J genes are TRBV28 and TRBJ2-5, with 7 bases that match TRBD2. This CDR3 has 16 residues. Unmatched junction bases numbered 13, after V lost 8 bases and J lost 1 base. Germline V CDR1 and CDR2: MDHEN, SYDVKM. The CDR3 DNA sequence: TGTGCCAGCCTCAGCCAAGGCGGGAGTGTCCAAGAGACCCAGTACTTC. Its translation: CASLSQGGSVQETQYF.

This clonotype was found many times. The chain combines TRBV9 with TRBJ2-2, with TRBD2 matching over 10 bases. J gave up 1 base and V 3 bases, and 3 bases lay outside the gene matches. CDR1 SGDLS and CDR2 YYNGEE come from the germline V gene. This CDR3 comprises 16 residues. The CDR3, as DNA: TGTGCCAGCAGCGGGAGGACTAGCGGGAACACCGGGGAGCTGTTTTTT. Its translation is CASSGRTSGNTGELFF.

This clonotype occurred many times. V gene TRBV7-2 combines with J gene TRBJ2-1; D gene ambiguous. This CDR3 contains 12 residues. CDR1 is SGHTA, CDR2 FQGNSA, per germline. Between the trimmed V and J ends, which lost 2 bases and 6 bases, there was a span of 5 bases. Here the CDR3 reads CASSLMGNEQFF. CDR3 bases: TGTGCCAGCAGCTTAATGGGCAATGAGCAGTTCTTC.

This clonotype was recorded many times. This sequence joins TRBV27 and TRBJ2-1, with 15 bases aligning to TRBD2. The CDR3 runs to 20 residues. Trimming removed 4 bases from V and 0 bases from J; junction bases left unmatched: 10. Germline assignment: CDR1 MNHEY and CDR2 SMNVEV (reference sequence). The CDR3 region is CASSSSGLAGGPSSYNEQFF. CDR3 DNA sequence: TGTGCCAGCAGTTCCTCGGGACTAGCGGGAGGCCCCAGCTCCTACAATGAGCAGTTCTTC.

At least ten counts were recorded for this clonotype. This chain joins TRBV9 and TRBJ2-4; unclear D gene. The CDR3 spans 17 residues. Germline CDR1 SGDLS, CDR2 YYNGEE. Trimming removed 0 bases at V and 0 bases at J, with 13 bases between. CDR3 residues: CASSVEGEGLAKNIQYF. CDR3 coding DNA: TGTGCCAGCAGCGTAGAAGGCGAAGGGTTAGCCAAAAACATTCAGTACTTC.

This clonotype was counted ten times or more. A much larger clonotype is one base distant, so this may be a read error. The chain couples TRBV20-1 to TRBJ2-1; D may be TRBD1 (6 bases). Trimming cost V 6 bases and J 12 bases, with 21 bases left between them. Per the germline V gene, CDR1 is DFQATT and CDR2 is SNEGSKA (reference sequence). The CDR3 is 13 amino acids. The CDR3 here is CSAIYGGGLGQFF. The CDR3 coding sequence is TGCAGTGCGATATACGGTGGGGGCCTGGGGCAGTTCTTC.

This clonotype was counted ten times or more. The chain has TRBV7-2 and TRBJ2-5; a weak D match, TRBD1 (6 bases). This CDR3 is built from 18 residues. The V gene's germline CDR1 is SGHTA and CDR2 FQGNSA. The V end lost 1 base, the J end lost 2 bases, and 20 bases lay between the germline ends. CDR3 nucleotide sequence: TGTGCCAGCAGCTTAGTAGGGCAGGGGCGAAGACTTCAAGAGACCCAGTACTTC. Residues: CASSLVGQGRRLQETQYF. Full variable domain (rest looked up from reference TRBV7-2 and TRBJ2-5): GAGVSQSPSNKVTEKGKDVELRCDPISGHTALYWYRQSLGQGLEFLIYFQGNSAPDKSGLPSDRFSAERTGGSVSTLTIQRTQQEDSAVYLCASSLVGQGRRLQETQYFGPGTRLLVL.

This clonotype was counted at least ten times. The V gene is TRBV2, the J gene TRBJ1-1, with 7 bases that match TRBD1. Germline CDR1 SNHLY, CDR2 FYNNEI. The CDR3 runs to 15 residues. Losses at the gene ends were 3 bases for V and 1 base for J; bases not matched to a gene: 5. As DNA, the CDR3 is TGTGCCAGCAGTGAGACAGGGAGGAAGAACACTGAAGCTTTCTTT. This encodes CASSETGRKNTEAFF.

This clonotype is judged medium-sized. The chain carries TRBV2 and TRBJ2-1; D unclear. The CDR3 covers 12 residues. The germline CDR1 and CDR2 sequences are SNHLY and FYNNEI. V was pared by 8 bases and J by 10 bases, with 15 bases between. In DNA form, the CDR3 reads TGTGCCAGCGGGCTTCGGACCGAAGAGCAGTTCTTC. Translation: CASGLRTEEQFF.

A word on this clonotype: It is unclear where the CDR3 begins or ends on the DNA, so no DNA is shown, and the CDR3 is as TCRdb lists it. V usage is TRBV9 and J usage is TRBJ2-3; TRBD2 is the table's D call and was not checked against the DNA. CDR1 and CDR2 from the germline V gene are SGDLS and YYNGEE. From its first to its last residue, the CDR3 has 21 amino acids. CDR3 region: CASSFYVCSASSVISTDTQYF.

In this sample, this clonotype turned up many times. The V gene is TRBV28, the J gene TRBJ1-1; 9 positions agree with TRBD1. V shed 6 bases and J 5 bases; nucleotides not matched to a gene: 7. CDR3 length: 14 amino acids. The germline CDR1 and CDR2 sequences are MDHEN and SYDVKM. The CDR3 reads CASSQDRGKTEAFF. As DNA, the CDR3 is TGTGCCAGCAGCCAGGACAGGGGAAAGACTGAAGCTTTCTTT. The full variable domain, with the rest looked up from reference TRBV28 and TRBJ1-1, is DVKVTQSSRYLVKRTGEKVFLECVQDMDHENMFWYRQDPGLGLRLIYFSYDVKMKEKGDIPEGYSVSREKKERFSLILESASTNQTSMYLCASSQDRGKTEAFFGQGTRLTVV.

This clonotype has at least ten counts. This chain joins TRBV7-6 and TRBJ2-2; D not resolved. The V end lost 1 base, the J end lost 2 bases, and 8 bases lay between the germline ends. The germline gives CDR1 SGHVS, CDR2 FNYEAQ. The CDR3 extends over 15 amino acids. CDR3 bases: TGTGCCAGCAGCTTAGTGGCCCGTAACACCGGGGAGCTGTTTTTT. Translation: CASSLVARNTGELFF.

This clonotype was counted at least ten times. This chain joins TRBV28 and TRBJ2-1; 15 nucleotides line up with TRBD2. The CDR3 has 16 residues. Per germline, CDR1 MDHEN and CDR2 SYDVKM. Trimming cost V 7 bases and J 6 bases; bases outside gene matches: 7. The CDR3 protein is CASIRGLAGGPNEQFF. The CDR3, as DNA: TGTGCCAGCATACGCGGACTAGCGGGAGGGCCCAATGAGCAGTTCTTC.

This clonotype was recorded many times. V and J are TRBV7-6 and TRBJ2-1, with 8 bases matching TRBD1. Trimming took 3 bases from V and 4 from J; bases not matched to a gene: 8. This CDR3 comprises 16 residues. Germline-derived CDR1 and CDR2 are SGHVS and FNYEAQ. The CDR3 sequence is CASSFRDRSLYNEQFF. In DNA form, the CDR3 reads TGTGCCAGCAGCTTCCGGGACAGGAGTCTATACAATGAGCAGTTCTTC.

By proportion, this clonotype is medium-sized (0.01 to 0.1%). The J gene is TRBJ1-3, the V gene TRBV10-3; weak D call: TRBD1 (6 bases). This CDR3 contains 14 residues. In germline, CDR1 is ENHRY, CDR2 SYGVKD. V lost 6 bases and J 4 bases, leaving 13 bases between the germline ends. CDR3 sequence: CAIRAGAAGNTIYF. The CDR3 coding sequence is TGTGCCATCAGAGCAGGGGCAGCAGGAAACACCATATATTTT.

Points on this clonotype: Its ends do not fully match the called genes, so a read error is possible. The chain employs TRBV15 and TRBJ2-7, with 8 bases aligning to TRBD1. Germline assignment: CDR1 LNHNV and CDR2 YYDKDF (reference sequence). The CDR3 is made up of 15 amino acids. The CDR3 here is CATSRDPGGDYEQYF. DNA of the CDR3: TGTGCCACCAGCAGAGATCCAGGGGGCGACTACGAGCAGTACTTT.

There are many counts of this clonotype. The rearrangement links TRBV12-3 or TRBV12-4 to TRBJ2-2; TRBD2 is a possible D gene (5 bases). The CDR3 is 15 amino acids. Trimming took 3 bases from V and 5 from J, leaving 13 bases between them. The CDR3 is CASSLVGGRTGELFF. For the CDR3, the DNA is TGTGCCAGCAGTTTGGTCGGCGGGCGGACCGGGGAGCTGTTTTTT.

In its sample, this clonotype was seen many times. The chain couples TRBV5-1 to TRBJ1-5, with unresolved D. V lost 1 base and J 7 bases, leaving 9 bases between the germline ends. The germline CDR1 and CDR2 sequences are SGHRS and YFSETQ. The CDR3 spans 13 residues. CDR3 amino acids: CASSLRAGQPQHF. In DNA form, the CDR3 reads TGCGCCAGCAGCTTGAGGGCCGGGCAGCCCCAGCATTTT.

The sample holds many counts of this clonotype. The chain uses TRBV20-1 and TRBJ1-1; D gene ambiguous. From germline, CDR1 is DFQATT and CDR2 SNEGSKA (reference sequence). The CDR3 spans 13 residues. The ends were cut back, 6 bases at V and 1 base at J, with 12 bases in the middle. The CDR3 DNA reads TGCAGTGCAGAGGCGCGGGGGAACACTGAAGCTTTCTTT. Translating gives CSAEARGNTEAFF.

The V gene is TRBV10-2, the J gene TRBJ2-4, with D possibly TRBD1 on 6 matching bases. This CDR3 has 14 amino acids. V lost 6 bases and J lost 1, with 10 bases in between. The germline V gene encodes CDR1 WSHSY and CDR2 SAAADI. CDR3 protein: CASRETGAKNIQYF. The CDR3 DNA reads TGCGCCAGCAGAGAAACAGGGGCCAAAAACATTCAGTACTTC.

This clonotype was seen many times. The genes are TRBV5-5 and TRBJ2-5; 7 nucleotides align to TRBD1. The V and J ends lost 5 bases and 5 bases, in that order; junction bases with no gene match: 12. CDR1 is SGHKS and CDR2 is YYEKEE in the germline V gene (reference sequence). CDR3 length equals 15 residues. Here the CDR3 DNA reads TGTGCCAGCAGTAGAGGGGACAGTCGAGGGGAGACCCAGTACTTC. Residues: CASSRGDSRGETQYF.